The sequence of this T cell receptor beta chain was determined in a study of blood T cell repertoires in COVID-19. Study information: COVID-19 samples from acute and convalescent phases originated in the United States, Italy and Spain.

The CDR3 is made up of 13 amino acids. Trimming took off 7 bases at V and 5 bases at J, with 12 bases between the two ends. CDR1 MNHEY and CDR2 SVGAGI come from the germline V gene. Source study methods: Researchers report that nucleated cell counts were estimated from reference gene primer amplification. Libraries were prepared by immunoSEQ multiplex PCR; TCRdb keeps only in-frame clonotypes and omits some of them. The V and J calls and the clone size are those of that table, but D and trimming were determined from the DNA. The table shows more than 110,000 clones, with approximately 90% occurring only once.

The J gene is TRBJ1-5, the V gene TRBV6-5; D might be TRBD1 (6 bases). The sample consisted of peripheral blood. The source is a woman of 80 years or more with acute or convalescent COVID-19. The CDR3, as DNA: TGTGCCAGCACGCAGACAGGCCATCAGCCCCAGCATTTT. Protein product: CASTQTGHQPQHF.